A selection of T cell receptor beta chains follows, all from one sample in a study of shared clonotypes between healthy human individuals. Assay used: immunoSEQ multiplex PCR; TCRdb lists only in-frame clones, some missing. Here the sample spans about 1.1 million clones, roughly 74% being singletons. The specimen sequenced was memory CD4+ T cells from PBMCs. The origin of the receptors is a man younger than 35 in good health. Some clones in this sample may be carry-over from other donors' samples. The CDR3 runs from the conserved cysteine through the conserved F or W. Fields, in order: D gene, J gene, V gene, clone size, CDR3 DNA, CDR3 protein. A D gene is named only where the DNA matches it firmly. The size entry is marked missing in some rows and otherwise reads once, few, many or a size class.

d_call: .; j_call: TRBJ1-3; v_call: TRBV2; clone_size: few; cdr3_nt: TGTGCCAGCAGTCCATCGGAGTCTGGAAACACCATATATTTT; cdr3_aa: CASSPSESGNTIYF
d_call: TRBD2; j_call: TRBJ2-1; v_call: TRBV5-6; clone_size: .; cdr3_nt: TGTGCCAGCAGCTTGCTAGCGGTTTACAATGAGCAGTTCTTC; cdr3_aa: CASSLLAVYNEQFF
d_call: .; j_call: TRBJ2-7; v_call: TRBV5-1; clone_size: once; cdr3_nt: TGCGCCAGCAGCTTAGGCGGGACGACCGACTACGAGCAGTACTTC; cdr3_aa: CASSLGGTTDYEQYF
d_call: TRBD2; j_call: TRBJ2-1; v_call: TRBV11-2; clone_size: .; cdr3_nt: TGTGCCAGCAGCGCCCTAGCGGGAGGGTTTAGTGAGCAGTTCTTC; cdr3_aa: CASSALAGGFSEQFF
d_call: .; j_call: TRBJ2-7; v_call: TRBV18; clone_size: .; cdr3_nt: TGTGCCAGCTCACCGCCGGGACGGGGTTACGAGCAGTACTTC; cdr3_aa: CASSPPGRGYEQYF
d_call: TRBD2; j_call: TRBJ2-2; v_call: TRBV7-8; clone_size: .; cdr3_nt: TGTGCCAGCAGCTTAGGACTAGCGGGAGAGCTGTTTTTT; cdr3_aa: CASSLGLAGELFF
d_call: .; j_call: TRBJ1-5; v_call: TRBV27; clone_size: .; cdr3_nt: TGTGCCAGCAGTCCGCGACGGGGCCTGTTCAATCAGCCCCAGCATTTT; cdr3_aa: CASSPRRGLFNQPQHF
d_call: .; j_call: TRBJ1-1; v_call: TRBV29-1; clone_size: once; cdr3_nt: TGCAGCGTTGCATGGCAGTGGGATGAAGTAGCTTTCTTT; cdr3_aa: CSVAWQWDEVAFF
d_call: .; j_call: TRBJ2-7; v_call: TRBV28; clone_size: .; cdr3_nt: TGTGCCAGCAGTTTACGGGGTGGCTGGGAGAGCTCCTACGAGCAGTACTTC; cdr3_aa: CASSLRGGWESSYEQYF
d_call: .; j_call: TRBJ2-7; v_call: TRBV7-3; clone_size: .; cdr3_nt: TGTGCCAGCAGCGAGACAGCATCCTACGGCGAGCAGTACTTC; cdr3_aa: CASSETASYGEQYF
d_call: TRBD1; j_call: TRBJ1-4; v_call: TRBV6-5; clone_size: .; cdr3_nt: TGTGCCAGCAGTTCTCGACAGGGCCGTAATGAAAAACTGTTTTTT; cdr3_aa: CASSSRQGRNEKLFF
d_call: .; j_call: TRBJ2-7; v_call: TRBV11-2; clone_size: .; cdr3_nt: TGTGCCAGCAGCGATTACGAGCAGTACTTC; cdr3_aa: CASSDYEQYF